This record covers a single TCR beta chain. Using immunoSEQ multiplex PCR, the repertoire was profiled, and TCRdb retains in-frame clones only, with some absent. Of about 100,000 clones listed, nearly 97% are singletons. These data belong to a study of technical replicates of blood from a handful of donors. Trimming removed 4 bases from V and 6 bases from J, with 12 bases in between. The CDR3 is 13 amino acids. Germline V gene data show CDR1 as SEHNR and CDR2 as FQNEAQ (reference sequence). The sequence derives from a human donor in good health. The chain is built from TRBV7-9 and TRBJ1-2; possibly TRBD1 for D (6 bases). The specimen sequenced was T cells isolated from PBMCs. The CDR3 sequence: CASSSIYRDGYTF. CDR3 sequence (DNA): TGTGCCAGCAGCTCGATATACAGGGATGGCTACACCTTC.